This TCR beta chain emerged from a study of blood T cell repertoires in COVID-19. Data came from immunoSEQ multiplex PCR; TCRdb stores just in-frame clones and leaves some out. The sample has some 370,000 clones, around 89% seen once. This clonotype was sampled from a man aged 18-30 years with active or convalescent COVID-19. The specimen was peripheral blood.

CDR3 protein: CASSPLRGIADTQYF. The DNA of the CDR3 is TGTGCCAGCAGTCCACTGCGGGGCATCGCAGATACGCAGTATTTT. The V gene is TRBV27, the J gene TRBJ2-3; a possible D gene is TRBD2 (6 bases). Between the trimmed V and J ends, which lost 5 bases and 4 bases, there was a span of 16 bases. This CDR3 contains 15 residues. In germline, CDR1 is MNHEY, CDR2 SMNVEV (reference sequence).